This TCR beta chain was documented in a study of CD8 T cells in ankylosing spondylitis. Regarding the study as a whole: Previous work reported some of these motif variants in the synovial fluid and blood of reactive arthritis. A TCR beta motif of eight or nine highly homologous variants seemed to mark ankylosing spondylitis blood.

V was pared by 2 bases and J by 7 bases, with 9 bases of the junction left unmatched. The CDR3 is 16 residues long. This clonotype was recorded many times. What it binds is unknown. A single record per CDR3 protein comes from TCRdb applying MiXCR to the 5' RACE reads. Among 400,000 to 450,000 distinct CDR3 sequences, about 15% were seen once, and the ten largest hold under 1.2%. The receptor was isolated from a male donor with ankylosing spondylitis. The sequenced sample was blood, either unsorted or a sorted T cell fraction (not recorded which). The chain carries TRBV12-3 or TRBV12-4 and TRBJ2-1; TRBD2 matches 9 bases. This CDR3 reads CASSLIGSGSSNEQFF. CDR3 DNA: TGTGCCAGCAGTTTAATTGGTAGCGGGAGCTCGAATGAGCAGTTCTTC.